The 8 T cell receptor beta chains presented below share a single source sample, sequenced in a study of technical replicates of blood from several donors. Assay: immunoSEQ multiplex PCR; the TCRdb copy retains only in-frame clones and omits some. The table has 10,000 to 12,000 clones, about 94% seen once; the top ten hold 6% to 8.5%. Source material: PBMCs. Receptors were obtained from a human donor in good health.

V usage is TRBV6-5 and J usage is TRBJ2-1; 9 nucleotides agree with TRBD1. The CDR3 is 15 amino acids. Germline lookup yields CDR1 MNHEY and CDR2 SVGAGI. Germline trimming cut 6 bases from V and 1 base from J; bases unmatched to any gene: 4. CDR3 in DNA: TGTGCCAGCAGCCCGACAGGGGGATCCTACAATGAGCAGTTCTTC. Its translation is CASSPTGGSYNEQFF.

The chain couples TRBV7-9 to TRBJ2-1; D remains unclear. The length of the CDR3 is 14 residues. V was clipped by 1 base and J by 9 bases, with 13 bases between them. The germline CDR1 and CDR2 sequences are SEHNR and FQNEAQ (reference sequence). CDR3 bases: TGTGCCAGCAGCTTAGAGACTTCTCGAGGTGAGCAGTTCTTC. It is translated as CASSLETSRGEQFF.

V gene TRBV10-2 combines with J gene TRBJ2-7; possibly TRBD2 for D (7 bases). CDR1 and CDR2 from the germline V gene are WSHSY and SAAADI. The ends were cut back, 5 bases at V and 3 bases at J, with 14 bases in the middle. This CDR3 has 14 residues. CDR3 loop: CASSLGGAGYEQYF. As DNA, the CDR3 is TGCGCCAGCAGTCTTGGGGGGGCGGGCTACGAGCAGTACTTC.

The chain combines TRBV7-3 with TRBJ2-5, with 14 bases fitting TRBD2. Germline V gene data show CDR1 as SGHTA and CDR2 as FQGTGA. After removal of 5 bases from V and 6 bases from J, the junction contained 8 bases not matched to a gene. The CDR3 extends over 16 amino acids. As DNA, the CDR3 is TGTGCCAGCAGCACCGGGACTAGCGGGAGTCGAAAGACCCAGTACTTC. The encoded protein is CASSTGTSGSRKTQYF.

The rearrangement uses TRBV11-2 and TRBJ2-3; D could derive from TRBD1 or TRBD2 (5 bases each). V was pared by 10 bases and J by 1 base, with 15 bases between. There are 14 residues in the CDR3. The V gene's germline CDR1 is SGHAT and CDR2 FQNNGV. The CDR3: CATRGAERTDTQYF. The CDR3 nucleotides read TGTGCCACCAGAGGGGCCGAACGCACAGATACGCAGTATTTT.

The rearrangement links TRBV25-1 to TRBJ2-7, with TRBD1 as a possible D gene (5 bases). The CDR3 has 12 amino acids. With 11 bases removed from V and 2 bases from J, the gap between germline ends came to 13 bases. Germline V CDR1 and CDR2: MGHDK, SYGVNS. CDR3: CALEGATYEQYF. CDR3 coding DNA: TGTGCCTTGGAAGGGGCGACCTACGAGCAGTACTTC.

This clone has more than one count but fewer than ten. The chain is built from TRBV5-1 and TRBJ1-5; D possibly corresponds to TRBD1 (5 bases). The CDR3 sequence is 15 residues long. CDR1 SGHRS and CDR2 YFSETQ come from the germline V gene. Trimming pared 0 bases from V and 7 bases from J, leaving 14 bases between. The chain's CDR3 is CASSLEGEVGQPQHF. The CDR3, as DNA: TGCGCCAGCAGCTTGGAAGGGGAAGTAGGGCAGCCCCAGCATTTT. Full variable domain (outside the CDR3, taken from reference TRBV5-1 and TRBJ1-5): KAGVTQTPRYLIKTRGQQVTLSCSPISGHRSVSWYQQTPGQGLQFLFEYFSETQRNKGNFPGRFSGRQFSNSRSEMNVSTLELGDSALYLCASSLEGEVGQPQHFGDGTRLSIL.

This sequence joins TRBV28 and TRBJ2-2; TRBD2 is a possible D gene (6 bases). The CDR3 is made up of 13 amino acids. Germline assignment: CDR1 MDHEN and CDR2 SYDVKM. Trimming stripped 8 bases from V and 5 bases from J, with 12 bases between. In DNA, the CDR3 is TGTGCCAGCGGGGAGGCGGGAACCGGGGAGCTGTTTTTT. This codes for CASGEAGTGELFF.